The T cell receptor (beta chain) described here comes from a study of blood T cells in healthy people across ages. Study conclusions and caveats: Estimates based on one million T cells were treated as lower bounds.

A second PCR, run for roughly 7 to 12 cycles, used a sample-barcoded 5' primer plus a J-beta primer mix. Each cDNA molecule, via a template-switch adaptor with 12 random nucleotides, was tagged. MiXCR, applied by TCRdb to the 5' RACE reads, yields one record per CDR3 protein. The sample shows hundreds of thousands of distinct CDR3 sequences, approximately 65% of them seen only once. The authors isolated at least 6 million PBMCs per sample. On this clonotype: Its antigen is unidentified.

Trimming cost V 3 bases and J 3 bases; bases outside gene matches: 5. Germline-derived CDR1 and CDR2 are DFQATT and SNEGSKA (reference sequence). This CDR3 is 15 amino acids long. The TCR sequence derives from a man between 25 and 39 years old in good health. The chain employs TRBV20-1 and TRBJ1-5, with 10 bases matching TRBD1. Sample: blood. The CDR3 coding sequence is TGCAGTGCTAGGCGGACAGGGGGTGACAATCAGCCCCAGCATTTT. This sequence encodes CSARRTGGDNQPQHF.